This passage covers 15 T cell receptor beta chains from one sample sequenced in a study of CD8+CD57+ T cells in acquired aplastic anemia. According to the study, genomic DNA was the template for TCR beta VDJ and CDR3 profiling. TCRdb reprocessed the reads with MiXCR, giving one entry per CDR3 protein. The sample carries 250,000 to 300,000 distinct CDR3 sequences, 56% recorded once. The sample comprised sorted CD4+, CD8+, or CD8+CD57+ T cells (not recorded which) from PBMCs. Source of these receptors: a human donor with severe aplastic anemia or a healthy control (not recorded which).

V is TRBV6-2 or TRBV6-3 and J is TRBJ1-6, with TRBD1 identical over 7 bases. CDR3 length equals 14 residues. Germline V gene data show CDR1 as MNHEY and CDR2 as SVGEGT. Losses at the gene ends were 5 bases for V and 8 bases for J; bases not matched to a gene: 6. The CDR3 DNA is TGTGCCAGCAGTAGACAGGGAGGGCATTCACCCCTCCACTTT. This gives the protein CASSRQGGHSPLHF.

The gene calls are TRBV20-1 and TRBJ2-7; D gene ambiguous. There are 13 residues in the CDR3. Trimming removed 3 bases from V and 0 bases from J, with 9 bases in between. Germline V gene lookup returns CDR1 DFQATT and CDR2 SNEGSKA (reference sequence). DNA of the CDR3: TGCAGTGCTAGTGTTGGAAGCTCCTACGAGCAGTACTTC. The encoded protein is CSASVGSSYEQYF.

A single count supports this clonotype. This CDR3 fails to terminate in the conserved phenylalanine or tryptophan, so it likely reflects a read error. The DNA is omitted, as the CDR3 cannot be located on it reliably, and the CDR3 follows TCRdb's listing. The chain joins TRBV11-1 to TRBJ1-4; TRBD1 is the table's D call, not checked against the DNA. The CDR3 length is 12 residues, termini included. CDR1 and CDR2 from the germline V gene are SGHAT and FQDESV (reference sequence). The CDR3: CASSLSAGKNLY.

Details on this clonotype: Germline is not matched at one junction end, which may reflect a read error. The CDR3 DNA is TGTGCCAGCAGTTACGGTCTCGGGAGGGTCGATCAGCCCCAGCATTTT. Its protein product is CASSYGLGRVDQPQHF. The chain recombines TRBV10-3 with TRBJ1-5; no clear D. CDR1 and CDR2 from the germline V gene are ENHRY and SYGVKD. The length of the CDR3 is 16 residues.

This clonotype has at least ten counts. In nucleotides, the CDR3 is TGCGCCAGCAGCCAAGAGGTTATGTGGGGGAGGGGAGATACGCAGTATTTT. Translated, it gives CASSQEVMWGRGDTQYF. The rearrangement links TRBV4-3 to TRBJ2-3; 7 nucleotides line up with TRBD2. Unmatched junction bases numbered 11, after V lost 0 bases and J lost 5 bases. The germline CDR1 and CDR2 sequences are LGHNA and YSLEER. The CDR3 is 17 residues long.

Comment on this clonotype: Just one base apart from a much larger clone, this may be a read error. This chain joins TRBV4-2 and TRBJ1-4, with a tentative D call TRBD1 (6 bases). The germline V and J ends were trimmed by 2 bases and 4 bases, with 14 bases remaining between them. This CDR3 has 16 amino acids. The V gene's germline CDR1 is LGHNA and CDR2 YNFKEQ. CDR3 DNA sequence: TGTGCCAGCAGCCAATCTCCGACAGGCCTTAATGAAAAACTGTTTTTT. This gives the protein CASSQSPTGLNEKLFF.

This clonotype turned up a few times. This chain connects TRBV20-1 to TRBJ1-4, with TRBD1 identical over 9 bases. CDR1 DFQATT and CDR2 SNEGSKA come from the germline V gene (reference sequence). Trimming took 1 base from V and 4 from J; bases not matched to a gene: 1. The CDR3 sequence is 14 residues long. As DNA, the CDR3 is TGCAGTGCTAGAGCGACAGGGGGTAATGAAAAACTGTTTTTT. This sequence encodes CSARATGGNEKLFF.

The chain employs TRBV7-2 and TRBJ1-6; possible D gene TRBD1, 6 bases. Looked up from germline, CDR1 is SGHTA and CDR2 is FQGNSA. CDR3 length: 15 amino acids. With 1 base removed from V and 8 bases from J, the gap between germline ends came to 12 bases. The CDR3 spells CASSLGQEEDSPLHF. As DNA, the CDR3 is TGTGCCAGCAGCTTAGGACAGGAAGAAGATTCACCCCTCCACTTT.

This chain links TRBV19 with TRBJ1-2; D is ambiguous. Germline V gives CDR1 LNHDA, CDR2 SQIVND (reference sequence). This CDR3 spans 16 amino acids. Trimming took off 6 bases at V and 4 bases at J, with 21 bases between the two ends. The CDR3 DNA reads as TGTGCCAGTAGGGGGTTGTCAACTCAGCTTATCTATGGCTACACCTTC. The encoded protein is CASRGLSTQLIYGYTF.

The V gene is TRBV7-3, the J gene TRBJ2-7, with D possibly matching TRBD1 (5 bases). The CDR3 spans 14 residues. Trimming left V 3 bases short and J 0 bases short, with 9 bases between. CDR1 SGHTA and CDR2 FQGTGA come from the germline V gene. CDR3 loop: CASSFSDSSYEQYF. Here the CDR3 DNA reads TGTGCCAGCAGCTTCTCTGACAGCTCCTACGAGCAGTACTTC.

The chain recombines TRBV15 with TRBJ1-4; D unresolved. The germline gives CDR1 LNHNV, CDR2 YYDKDF (reference sequence). The germline V and J ends were trimmed by 0 bases and 7 bases, with 6 bases remaining between them. This CDR3 spans 13 amino acids. CDR3 amino acids: CATSRDWAEKLFF. Written as DNA, the CDR3 is TGTGCCACCAGCAGAGATTGGGCTGAAAAACTGTTTTTT.

This clonotype was observed many times. The V call is TRBV30, the J call TRBJ1-2; maybe TRBD1 (6 bases). Per germline, CDR1 GTSNPN and CDR2 SVGIG (reference sequence). The CDR3 is 13 residues long. Trimming left V 5 bases short and J 4 bases short, with 14 bases between. CDR3 bases: TGTGCCTGGTCAACAGGGTATAGCTATGGCTACACCTTC. Its translation: CAWSTGYSYGYTF.

J is TRBJ2-5 and V is TRBV7-3; 7 nucleotides align to TRBD1. V gave up 6 bases and J gave up 1 base; unmatched junction bases: 11. The CDR3 sequence is 16 residues long. Germline lookup yields CDR1 SGHTA and CDR2 FQGTGA. The DNA for the CDR3 is TGTGCCAGCAGAAGAACAGGGGCAACCACCCAAGAGACCCAGTACTTC. Encoded protein: CASRRTGATTQETQYF.

The V and J genes are TRBV7-2 and TRBJ2-3, with a weak D call TRBD2 (6 bases). Germline CDR1 reads SGHTA; CDR2 reads FQGNSA. The V end was cut by 5 bases, the J end by 2 bases, with 11 bases between. CDR3 length: 14 amino acids. The DNA of the CDR3 is TGTGCCAGCAGCCTGACTAGTCTCACAGATACGCAGTATTTT. It yields the protein CASSLTSLTDTQYF.

This clonotype was recorded only once. The rearrangement joins TRBV7-6 to TRBJ2-1; TRBD1 matches at 8 bases. CDR3 length equals 13 residues. CDR1 is SGHVS and CDR2 is FNYEAQ in the germline V gene. V gave up 5 bases and J gave up 7 bases; unmatched junction bases: 4. Here the CDR3 DNA reads TGTGCCAGCAGCAAAGGACAGGGAAATGAGCAGTTCTTC. Protein sequence: CASSKGQGNEQFF.